Listed below are T cell receptor beta chains from one sample, sequenced in a study of T-cell memory formation after mild COVID-19. TCRdb independently ran MiXCR on the 5' RACE reads; one entry per CDR3 protein. The sample holds about 270,000 distinct CDR3 sequences, around 15% seen once. The sample was PBMCs or a T cell subset sorted from them (not recorded which). The receptors originated from a man younger than 35 who had mild COVID-19 (a few samples of this study predate the infection). Cell type and time point are not known. Both conserved end residues are part of each CDR3. The order of the fields is clone size, V gene, J gene, CDR3 length, D gene, CDR3 DNA, CDR3 protein. D genes are given only for firm matches. Only part of the rows carry a size: once, few, many, or a class if the clone is expanded.

-	TRBV12-3/TRBV12-4	TRBJ1-2	14	-	TGTGCCAGCAGTTTCGGTCGGACCTATGCCGGCTACACCTTC	CASSFGRTYAGYTF
few	TRBV20-1	TRBJ1-2	10	-	TGCAGTGCTAGAACCTATGGCTACACCTTC	CSARTYGYTF
few	TRBV6-2/TRBV6-3	TRBJ2-7	15	-	TGTGCCAGCAGTCCCGAAGGACACCGAACCTACGAGCAGTACTTC	CASSPEGHRTYEQYF
few	TRBV4-3	TRBJ2-7	15	-	TGCGCCAGCAGCCCCGGACGGTCGGGGCAATACGAGCAGTACTTC	CASSPGRSGQYEQYF
-	TRBV12-5	TRBJ2-3	21	TRBD1	TGTGCTAGTGGTTTGGTACTTCAAGACAGGGGGAGCGAGTCGTCTCGAGATACGCAGTATTTT	CASGLVLQDRGSESSRDTQYF
few	TRBV15	TRBJ2-3	18	TRBD1	TGTGCCACCAGCACAGGACAGGGAATAACGGATGGCACAGATACGCAGTATTTT	CATSTGQGITDGTDTQYF
-	TRBV12-3/TRBV12-4	TRBJ1-6	16	-	TGTGCCAGCAGTTTACAAGTCCCGGGGTATAATTCACCCCTCCACTTT	CASSLQVPGYNSPLHF
-	TRBV28	TRBJ1-4	17	-	TGTGCCAGCAGTTTATATGGGGGGCGCGTGATAAGTGAAAAACTGTTTTTT	CASSLYGGRVISEKLFF
-	TRBV7-9	TRBJ2-7	14	TRBD1	TGTGCCAGCAGCTTATCCGGGACAGACTGGGAGCAGTACTTC	CASSLSGTDWEQYF
few	TRBV7-3	TRBJ2-7	15	TRBD2	TGTGCCAGCAGCCCTAGCGGGGGGCCACTCTACGAGCAGTACTTC	CASSPSGGPLYEQYF
few	TRBV6-5	TRBJ2-1	15	-	TGTGCCAGCAGTCAAACTAGCAGCCCCCGGGATGAGCAGTTCTTC	CASSQTSSPRDEQFF
-	TRBV6-6	TRBJ2-2	14	-	TGTGCCAGCAGTTGGCCAGGGGACACCGGGGAGCTGTTTTTT	CASSWPGDTGELFF
-	TRBV5-5	TRBJ2-1	15	TRBD1	TGTGCCAGCAGCTTGTTTACAGGGGTCTTCAATGAGCAGTTCTTC	CASSLFTGVFNEQFF
-	TRBV12-3/TRBV12-4	TRBJ2-3	15	-	TGTGCCAGCAGTTCGCAAGGCGGTTGGACAGATACGCAGTATTTT	CASSSQGGWTDTQYF
-	TRBV28	TRBJ1-5	13	-	TGTGCCAGCAGTTTATTCGTGGGTCAGCCCCAGCATTTT	CASSLFVGQPQHF
-	TRBV3-1	TRBJ1-4	13	-	TGTGCCAGCAGCCAAGGTTGGGGTGAAAAACTGTTTTTT	CASSQGWGEKLFF
-	TRBV4-3	TRBJ2-2	14	-	TGCGCCAGCAGCCCGCAGGCGAACACCGGGGAGCTGTTTTTT	CASSPQANTGELFF
few	TRBV10-3	TRBJ2-3	13	TRBD1	TGTGCCAGATCTACAGGGGATTCAGATACGCAGTATTTT	CARSTGDSDTQYF
-	TRBV4-1	TRBJ2-7	13	-	TGCGCCAGCAGCCAAGCCCCCCCCTACGAGCAGTACTTC	CASSQAPPYEQYF
once	TRBV7-6	TRBJ1-6	15	-	TGTGCCAGCAGCCCCAGGGCCGTGGGGAATTCACCCCTCCACTTT	CASSPRAVGNSPLHF
few	TRBV19	TRBJ1-1	15	TRBD1	TGTGCCAGTATTGGACAGGGGAATATGAACACTGAAGCTTTCTTT	CASIGQGNMNTEAFF
-	TRBV9	TRBJ2-5	15	TRBD1	TGTGCCAGCAGCAAATGGACAGGGCCCGAAGAGACCCAGTACTTC	CASSKWTGPEETQYF
-	TRBV4-2	TRBJ2-2	15	-	TGTGCCAGCAGCCTGATGGGGGCCTACACCGGGGAGCTGTTTTTT	CASSLMGAYTGELFF
-	TRBV20-1	TRBJ2-3	14	-	TGCAGTGCTAGGGGGGTCCTAGTTATAGATACGCAGTATTTT	CSARGVLVIDTQYF
few	TRBV2	TRBJ2-5	12	-	TGTGCCAGCAAATTTGATGTGGGGACCCAGTACTTC	CASKFDVGTQYF